This record looks at one T cell receptor (beta chain) sequence and its context. What it binds is unknown. Generated by immunoSEQ multiplex PCR, the TCRdb table keeps only in-frame clones and is missing some. The table lists 55,000 to 65,000 clones, about 86% of them singletons, with around 2.1% in the top ten. The sample comes from a study of OX40 agonist ivuxolimab in advanced cancers. Across the whole study: Treatment of patients was with ivuxolimab, an agonistic anti-OX40 (CD134) antibody. The dose-escalation cohort was approximately 81% male, with a mean age of approximately 61 years, ranging about 20 to 79.

The CDR3 has 12 residues. The germline V and J ends were trimmed by 3 bases and 3 bases, with 4 bases remaining between them. The germline gives CDR1 SGHDT, CDR2 YYEEEE. Regarding the study as a whole: By week 6 at 0.1 to 3.0 mg/kg, blood CD4+ and CD8+ T cells had expanded clonally.

Here the sequenced sample was CD4+ or CD8+ T cells sorted from blood, taken in a trial of the OX40 agonist ivuxolimab. This sequence originates from an adult with an advanced solid tumor such as melanoma, head and neck, liver or kidney cancer. V usage is TRBV5-6 and J usage is TRBJ2-4, with unresolved D. The DNA of the CDR3 is TGTGCCAGCAGCTGGGACAAAAACATTCAGTACTTC. This encodes CASSWDKNIQYF.